These T cell receptor beta chains were read from a single sample in a study of Ad26.COV2.S vaccination and SARS-CoV-2 variants. Using immunoSEQ multiplex PCR, the repertoire was profiled, and TCRdb retains in-frame clones only, with some absent. The repertoire has about 480,000 clones, around nine tenths of them found once; the top ten carry 9.5% to 15%. Sequenced material: peripheral blood, taken in a trial of Ad26.COV2.S vaccine versus placebo. The receptors here all came from a person between 18 and 65 years old who received the Ad26.COV2.S COVID-19 vaccine or a placebo. Both conserved end residues are part of each CDR3. Each record gives: D gene, V gene, J gene, clone size, CDR3 protein, CDR3 DNA. The D gene is left open where the match is weak. A clone size is listed for some rows: how often the clone was seen (once, few, many), or a class if it is expanded.

>TRBD2|TRBV29-1|TRBJ2-1|-
CSVEGTSGSRSNEQFF
TGCAGCGTTGAAGGGACTAGCGGGAGCAGGTCCAATGAGCAGTTCTTC
>-|TRBV5-6|TRBJ2-7|-
CASTRQAGYEQYF
TGTGCCAGCACCCGACAAGCGGGCTACGAGCAGTACTTC
>TRBD1|TRBV19|TRBJ1-1|-
CASSIRDSSTEAFF
TGTGCCAGTAGTATAAGGGACAGCTCCACTGAAGCTTTCTTT
>-|TRBV9|TRBJ1-2|-
CASSVEAGRGYYGYTF
TGTGCCAGCAGCGTAGAGGCGGGACGGGGGTACTATGGCTACACCTTC
>-|TRBV2|TRBJ1-4|once
CASTRGRLLEKLFF
TGTGCCAGCACCCGAGGGCGCCTACTAGAAAAACTGTTTTTT
>TRBD2|TRBV30|TRBJ2-5|-
CAWSPGLAQQETQYF
TGTGCCTGGAGTCCCGGACTAGCGCAACAAGAGACCCAGTACTTC
>-|TRBV5-1|TRBJ1-3|-
CASSPEPSGGAGNTIYF
TGCGCCAGCAGCCCGGAGCCGTCGGGGGGAGCTGGAAACACCATATATTTT
>-|TRBV5-1|TRBJ2-1|-
CASSLSGSGEGNEQFF
TGCGCCAGCAGCCTATCCGGATCGGGAGAGGGTAATGAGCAGTTCTTC
>-|TRBV5-1|TRBJ1-1|-
CASSLIGLSEAFF
TGCGCCAGCAGCTTGATAGGGCTTTCTGAAGCTTTCTTT
>-|TRBV3-1/TRBV3-2|TRBJ1-3|-
CASSRKWDSGNTIYF
TGTGCCAGCAGCCGAAAATGGGACTCTGGAAACACCATATATTTT
>-|TRBV7-2|TRBJ2-3|-
CASSREVGPYEADTQYF
TGTGCCAGCAGCCGCGAAGTTGGACCCTACGAGGCAGATACGCAGTATTTT
>TRBD2|TRBV5-1|TRBJ2-7|-
CASSRTSVNYEQYF
TGCGCCAGCAGCCGGACTAGCGTGAACTACGAGCAGTACTTC
>TRBD1|TRBV28|TRBJ1-2|-
CASSRDSSGANYGYTF
TGTGCCAGCAGTCGGGACAGTTCAGGGGCTAACTATGGCTACACCTTC
>TRBD1|TRBV2|TRBJ1-6|-
CASSEMTGGSPLHF
TGTGCCAGCAGTGAAATGACAGGGGGTTCACCCCTCCACTTT
>-|TRBV14|TRBJ1-1|-
CASSLTRSGEAFF
TGTGCCAGCAGCCTCACCAGGTCAGGGGAAGCTTTCTTT
>TRBD1|TRBV5-6|TRBJ2-7|-
CASSSYRGGRFHEQYF
TGTGCCAGCTCGTCCTACCGAGGGGGCAGGTTCCACGAGCAGTACTTC
>TRBD1|TRBV11-3|TRBJ2-5|-
CASSLGQGARETQYF
TGTGCCAGCAGCTTAGGACAGGGGGCGAGAGAGACCCAGTACTTC
>-|TRBV5-1|TRBJ1-1|-
CASSWGVGDEAFF
TGCGCCAGCAGCTGGGGAGTCGGGGATGAAGCTTTCTTT
>-|TRBV7-8|TRBJ1-6|-
CASTMGGVATPLHF
TGTGCCAGCACTATGGGGGGGGTTGCGACACCCCTCCACTTT
>TRBD1|TRBV28|TRBJ2-5|-
CASSLNDRGLETQYF
TGTGCCAGCAGTCTAAATGACAGGGGGTTGGAGACCCAGTACTTC
>-|TRBV30|TRBJ1-4|once
CAWSVLGRGSEKLFF
TGTGCCTGGAGTGTACTGGGCAGGGGCTCGGAAAAACTGTTTTTT
>-|TRBV15|TRBJ2-7|-
CATSREGASSYEQYF
TGTGCCACCAGCAGAGAAGGGGCTAGCTCCTACGAGCAGTACTTC
>-|TRBV3-1/TRBV3-2|TRBJ1-3|once
CASSQGRRGNTIYF
TGTGCCAGCAGCCAAGGTCGAAGGGGAAACACCATATATTTT
>TRBD1|TRBV5-1|TRBJ2-7|-
CASSSDTGGEYEQYF
TGCGCCAGCAGCTCCGATACAGGGGGTGAATACGAGCAGTACTTC
>TRBD1|TRBV19|TRBJ1-6|-
CASGLWGQGYSPLHF
TGTGCCAGTGGTCTTTGGGGACAGGGGTACTCACCCCTCCACTTT
>-|TRBV24-1|TRBJ2-5|-
CATSGGRGGTQYF
TGTGCCACCAGCGGGGGAAGAGGGGGGACCCAGTACTTC
>-|TRBV7-2|TRBJ1-1|-
CASSFRTGNTEAFF
TGTGCCAGCAGCTTTCGGACGGGGAACACTGAAGCTTTCTTT
>TRBD2|TRBV7-6|TRBJ2-1|-
CASSLGLAGFGEQFF
TGTGCCAGCAGCTTGGGACTAGCGGGATTCGGTGAGCAGTTCTTC
>TRBD2|TRBV6-2/TRBV6-3|TRBJ2-1|-
CASSATSGGGEQFF
TGTGCCAGCAGCGCTACTAGCGGGGGGGGTGAGCAGTTCTTC
>TRBD2|TRBV6-1|TRBJ2-7|-
CASSESGRDYEQYF
TGTGCCAGCAGTGAAAGCGGGAGGGACTACGAGCAGTACTTC
>TRBD2|TRBV6-2/TRBV6-3|TRBJ2-1|-
CASSQISGKQFF
TGTGCCAGCAGCCAAATTAGCGGGAAGCAGTTCTTC
>-|TRBV30|TRBJ2-4|-
CAWSSSPLAKNIQYF
TGTGCCTGGAGTTCCTCCCCCTTAGCCAAAAACATTCAGTACTTC
>-|TRBV5-1|TRBJ1-4|-
CASSLQRQEKLFF
TGCGCCAGCAGCCTTCAGAGACAGGAAAAACTGTTTTTT
>-|TRBV29-1|TRBJ1-2|-
CSVGGPNYGYTF
TGCAGCGTTGGAGGTCCTAACTATGGCTACACCTTC
>-|TRBV19|TRBJ2-4|-
CASRAGSVGAKNIQYF
TGTGCCTCTAGAGCAGGGTCGGTCGGGGCCAAAAACATTCAGTACTTC
>-|TRBV2|TRBJ1-2|-
CASSEYRYGYTF
TGTGCCAGCAGTGAATACCGCTATGGCTACACCTTC
>-|TRBV28|TRBJ2-1|-
CASSTTPLTGRGANEQFF
TGTGCCAGCTCCACTACGCCTTTGACGGGGCGAGGGGCCAATGAGCAGTTCTTC
>-|TRBV7-2|TRBJ1-2|-
CASSSGTSGYNYGYTF
TGTGCCAGCAGCTCAGGGACCTCGGGATATAACTATGGCTACACCTTC
>-|TRBV5-6|TRBJ1-2|-
CASSRAPHNGYTF
TGTGCCAGCAGCCGGGCCCCGCACAACGGCTACACCTTC
>TRBD1|TRBV7-9|TRBJ1-5|few
CASSNTGDVRPQHF
TGTGCCAGCAGTAATACAGGGGACGTTCGACCCCAGCATTTT
>TRBD2|TRBV7-6|TRBJ2-1|-
CASSLASGRGGHEQFF
TGTGCCAGCAGCTTAGCTAGCGGGAGAGGGGGCCATGAGCAGTTCTTC
>-|TRBV29-1|TRBJ2-2|-
CSVVNIRGELFF
TGCAGCGTTGTAAACATCCGGGGGGAGCTGTTTTTT
>-|TRBV7-7|TRBJ2-2|-
CASSFNRLYHGELFF
TGTGCTAGCAGCTTCAACAGGTTGTACCACGGGGAGCTGTTTTTT
>-|TRBV11-2|TRBJ1-6|-
CASSFGSPLHF
TGTGCCAGCAGCTTCGGCTCACCCCTCCACTTT
>TRBD2|TRBV30|TRBJ2-1|-
CAWSGSGVNEQFF
TGTGCCTGGAGCGGGAGCGGGGTGAATGAGCAGTTCTTC
>TRBD2|TRBV3-1/TRBV3-2|TRBJ2-3|-
CASSYRGLAGGRDTQYF
TGTGCCAGCAGCTATCGTGGACTAGCGGGAGGCCGTGATACGCAGTATTTT
>-|TRBV18|TRBJ2-7|few
CASSPGFDEQYF
TGTGCCAGCTCACCAGGGTTCGACGAGCAGTACTTC
>TRBD1|TRBV7-9|TRBJ2-2|-
CASSLATRTGNTGELFF
TGTGCCAGCAGCTTAGCGACCCGGACAGGGAATACCGGGGAGCTGTTTTTT
>-|TRBV27|TRBJ1-6|few
CASSSGGYNSPLHF
TGTGCCAGCAGTTCCGGGGGTTATAATTCACCCCTCCACTTT
>-|TRBV6-2/TRBV6-3|TRBJ2-7|-
CASSRLQVYEQYF
TGTGCCAGCAGTCGACTCCAAGTTTACGAGCAGTACTTC
>-|TRBV9|TRBJ1-2|-
CASSVAQNYGYTF
TGTGCCAGCAGCGTAGCCCAGAACTATGGCTACACCTTC
>-|TRBV12-3/TRBV12-4|TRBJ1-2|-
CASSLAGVGGYTF
TGTGCCAGCAGTTTGGCTGGGGTGGGTGGCTACACCTTC
>-|TRBV19|TRBJ2-6|-
CASSRQGSGANVLTF
TGTGCCAGTAGTAGGCAGGGATCTGGGGCCAACGTCCTGACTTTC
>TRBD2|TRBV5-1|TRBJ2-4|-
CASSLGLAIAKNIQYF
TGCGCCAGCAGCTTGGGACTAGCTATAGCCAAAAACATTCAGTACTTC
>-|TRBV6-2/TRBV6-3|TRBJ1-4|-
CASSMAEKLFF
TGTGCCAGCAGTATGGCTGAAAAACTGTTTTTT
>TRBD2|TRBV7-2|TRBJ2-1|-
CASSLAGGRSEQFF
TGTGCCAGCAGCTTAGCGGGAGGGCGTAGTGAGCAGTTCTTC
>TRBD1|TRBV5-4|TRBJ2-7|-
CASSILTGVLTYEQYF
TGTGCCAGCAGCATTCTGACAGGGGTCCTTACCTACGAGCAGTACTTC
>-|TRBV7-2|TRBJ2-7|-
CASSSRQARGQYF
TGTGCCAGCAGCTCTAGACAGGCCCGAGGGCAGTACTTC
>TRBD2|TRBV10-3|TRBJ2-7|-
CAISDAGGSSYEQYF
TGTGCCATCAGTGATGCGGGCGGGAGCTCCTACGAGCAGTACTTC